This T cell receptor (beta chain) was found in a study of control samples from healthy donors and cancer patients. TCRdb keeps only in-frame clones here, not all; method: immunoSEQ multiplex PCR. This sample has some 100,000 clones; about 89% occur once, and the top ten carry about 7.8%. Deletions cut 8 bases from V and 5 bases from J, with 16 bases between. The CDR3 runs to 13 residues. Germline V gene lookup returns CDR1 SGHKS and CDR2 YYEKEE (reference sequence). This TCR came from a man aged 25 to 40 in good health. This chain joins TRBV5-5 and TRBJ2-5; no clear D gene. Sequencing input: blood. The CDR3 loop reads CASREDRWETQYF. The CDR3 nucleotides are TGTGCCAGTAGGGAAGATAGGTGGGAGACCCAGTACTTC.